This T cell receptor (beta chain) was obtained from a study of OX40 agonist ivuxolimab in advanced cancers. In the study overall: Patients were treated with intravenous ivuxolimab, dosed at 0.01 to 10 mg/kg and infused every 2 weeks.

Clones were read by immunoSEQ multiplex PCR, and TCRdb kept only the in-frame ones, dropping some. The data hold more than 65,000 clones, with about 81% observed a single time. The trim removed 7 bases at V and 2 bases at J, leaving 5 bases unmatched. There are 13 residues in the CDR3. The germline gives CDR1 ENHRY, CDR2 SYGVKD. The sample in question was CD4+ or CD8+ T cells sorted from blood, obtained in a trial of the OX40 agonist ivuxolimab. The rearrangement links TRBV10-3 to TRBJ2-7, with TRBD2 identical over 7 bases. This clonotype was obtained from an adult with an advanced solid tumor such as melanoma, head and neck, liver or kidney cancer. The CDR3 bases are TGTGCCATCATGGGCGGGAGTGCCTACGAGCAGTACTTC. Translation gives CAIMGGSAYEQYF.